This T cell receptor beta chain was sequenced during a study of CD8 T cells in ankylosing spondylitis. The germline CDR1 and CDR2 sequences are SGHTA and FQGTGA. The length of the CDR3 is 15 residues. V was pared by 0 bases and J by 7 bases, with 14 bases between. TCRdb re-called the 5' RACE reads with MiXCR, one entry per CDR3 protein. This table has 200,000 to 300,000 distinct CDR3 sequences, 20% to 30% appearing once. Whole-study results and caveats: A TCR beta motif of several highly homologous variants appeared characteristic of ankylosing spondylitis blood. Several of the motif variants were reported before in synovial fluid and blood from reactive arthritis. Matched synovial fluid from ankylosing spondylitis patients was reported to be enriched for disease-linked clones.

This clonotype has more than one count but fewer than ten. Its antigen is not known. This chain joins TRBV7-3 and TRBJ2-3; a possible D gene is TRBD2 (5 bases). The sequenced material came from blood, either unsorted or a sorted T cell fraction (not recorded which). This receptor was identified in a male donor with ankylosing spondylitis or in good health (not recorded which). The CDR3 loop is CASSLTVGGSHTQYF. The CDR3 DNA reads as TGTGCCAGCAGCTTAACGGTTGGTGGGAGCCATACGCAGTATTTT.